The 32 T cell receptor beta chains below were found in one sample sequenced in a study of blood T cells in healthy people across ages. A second PCR of 7 to 11 cycles used a sample-barcoded 5' primer and a J-beta primer mix. TCRdb re-derived calls from the 5' RACE reads in MiXCR, one entry per CDR3 protein. This table has 1.5 million or so distinct CDR3 sequences, 35% to 45% appearing once. Input material: blood. The receptors originated from a woman aged 18-29 years in good health.

The J gene is TRBJ2-3, the V gene TRBV7-2; 9 bases align to TRBD1. Losses at the gene ends were 5 bases for V and 2 bases for J; bases not matched to a gene: 5. There are 15 residues in the CDR3. Germline CDR1 is SGHTA and CDR2 is FQGNSA. The CDR3 spells CASSLRQGVTDTQYF. The CDR3, as DNA: TGTGCCAGCAGCCTGAGACAGGGGGTCACAGATACGCAGTATTTT.

The V gene is TRBV5-1, the J gene TRBJ1-4; D perhaps matches TRBD1 (6 bases). From germline, CDR1 is SGHRS and CDR2 YFSETQ. There are 17 residues in the CDR3. Trimming stripped 0 bases from V and 4 bases from J, with 16 bases between. The CDR3 DNA follows: TGCGCCAGCAGCTTGGGAGGGGGGCTGGCGAGTAATGAAAAACTGTTTTTT. It is translated as CASSLGGGLASNEKLFF.

The V call is TRBV2, the J call TRBJ1-1; TRBD1 agrees at 12 bases. Trimming removed 6 bases from V and 7 bases from J; junction bases left unmatched: 15. CDR3 length equals 17 residues. Germline CDR1 SNHLY, CDR2 FYNNEI. CDR3 nucleotides: TGTGCCAGCAGCGGGATGGGACAGGGGGCGTTTGAGGGTGAAGCTTTCTTT. Translation: CASSGMGQGAFEGEAFF.

The rearrangement uses TRBV11-2 and TRBJ2-3, with TRBD2 matching 13 bases. Germline lookup yields CDR1 SGHAT and CDR2 FQNNGV. V dropped 11 bases and J dropped 6; count of bases not matched to a gene: 11. The CDR3 runs 15 residues. This chain's CDR3 is CASNPTSGRGDTQYF. CDR3 DNA: TGTGCCTCTAACCCCACTAGCGGGAGGGGGGATACGCAGTATTTT. The entire variable domain, with the rest obtained from reference TRBV11-2 and TRBJ2-3, is as follows: EAGVAQSPRYKIIEKRQSVAFWCNPISGHATLYWYQQILGQGPKLLIQFQNNGVVDDSQLPKDRFSAERLKGVDSTLKIQPAKLEDSAVYLCASNPTSGRGDTQYFGPGTRLTVL.

This chain uses TRBV6-1 with TRBJ2-5; tentative D call: TRBD2 (6 bases). CDR3 length equals 16 residues. V lost 7 bases, J lost 0 bases, and 18 bases lay in between. Germline V gene data show CDR1 as MNHNS and CDR2 as SASEGT. As DNA, the CDR3 is TGTGCCAGCACCCAAGCCTTACTAGCTTACCAAGAGACCCAGTACTTC. Protein: CASTQALLAYQETQYF.

This sequence joins TRBV19 and TRBJ2-1; D remains ambiguous. V gave up 0 bases and J gave up 5 bases, with 5 bases separating them. CDR3 length equals 13 residues. Per the germline V gene, CDR1 is LNHDA and CDR2 is SQIVND (reference sequence). The CDR3 nucleotides are TGTGCCAGTAGTATAGACCCGAACAATGAGCAGTTCTTC. Translation: CASSIDPNNEQFF. Full variable domain (missing parts from reference TRBV19 and TRBJ2-1): DGGITQSPKYLFRKEGQNVTLSCEQNLNHDAMYWYRQDPGQGLRLIYYSQIVNDFQKGDIAEGYSVSREKKESFPLTVTSAQKNPTAFYLCASSIDPNNEQFFGPGTRLTVL.

The rearrangement uses TRBV27 and TRBJ1-1; 7 positions agree with TRBD1. Trimming at V came to 5 bases and at J to 3 bases, leaving 12 bases not matched to a gene. The CDR3 has 16 amino acids. Per germline, CDR1 MNHEY and CDR2 SMNVEV (reference sequence). The CDR3 sequence is CASSPPGGSLYTEAFF. DNA of the CDR3: TGTGCCAGCAGTCCCCCAGGGGGTAGTCTGTACACTGAAGCTTTCTTT.

In this sample, this clonotype turned up a few times. The chain couples TRBV3-1 to TRBJ2-1; 10 bases are shared with TRBD2. The CDR3 has 16 amino acids. The germline V gene encodes CDR1 LGHDT and CDR2 YNNKEL (reference sequence). The V gene end was trimmed by 5 bases and the J gene end by 4 bases; junction bases not matched to a gene: 8. The CDR3, as DNA: TGTGCCAGCAGCGAAAAAGGACTAGCGGTTTACAATGAGCAGTTCTTC. Its protein is CASSEKGLAVYNEQFF.

This clonotype came up a few times. The gene calls are TRBV5-1 and TRBJ2-1; TRBD2 agrees at 8 bases. CDR3 length equals 13 residues. V dropped 6 bases and J dropped 6; count of bases not matched to a gene: 5. The germline CDR1 and CDR2 sequences are SGHRS and YFSETQ. CDR3 bases: TGCGCCAGCAAGCGGGAGTATGGCAATGAGCAGTTCTTC. This sequence encodes CASKREYGNEQFF.

The sample holds a few counts of this clonotype. This rearrangement joins TRBV12-3 or TRBV12-4 to TRBJ1-5; 7 bases line up with TRBD1. CDR3 length: 15 amino acids. V was pared by 1 base and J by 5 bases, with 5 bases of the junction left unmatched. The CDR3: CASSLGQGWDQPQHF. The CDR3 region has the DNA TGTGCCAGCAGTTTAGGACAGGGCTGGGATCAGCCCCAGCATTTT.

This clonotype was detected a few times. V gene TRBV6-1 combines with J gene TRBJ2-6; D may be TRBD1 or TRBD2 (5 bases each). The CDR3 spans 19 residues. Germline CDR1 and CDR2: MNHNS and SASEGT. Here the CDR3 DNA reads TGTGCTACTTTTCATTTTTTTAGGGACCTTGGCTCTGGGGCCAACGTCCTGACTTTC. This translates into CATFHFFRDLGSGANVLTF.

Concerning this clonotype: A single base separates this from a much larger clone, so it may be a read error. V gene TRBV11-2 combines with J gene TRBJ2-1, with TRBD2 as a possible D gene (5 bases). The CDR3 sequence is 12 residues long. Germline lookup yields CDR1 SGHAT and CDR2 FQNNGV. The CDR3 spells CASSLGESERFF. The CDR3 DNA reads TGTGCCAGCAGCTTAGGGGAGAGTGAGCGGTTCTTC.

The rearrangement joins TRBV20-1 to TRBJ1-2, with D perhaps TRBD1 (5 bases). V was trimmed by 3 bases and J by 6 bases, leaving 8 bases between them. The CDR3 is made up of 11 amino acids. Per germline, CDR1 DFQATT and CDR2 SNEGSKA (reference sequence). CDR3 in amino acids: CSARGPHGYTF. CDR3 bases: TGCAGTGCTAGGGGACCCCATGGCTACACCTTC.

This chain connects TRBV7-2 to TRBJ2-5; 13 nucleotides align to TRBD2. The CDR3 totals 17 residues. The germline V gene encodes CDR1 SGHTA and CDR2 FQGNSA. Trimming took 3 bases from V and 4 from J; bases not matched to a gene: 8. CDR3 region: CASSLDRLAGGSETQYF. CDR3 sequence (DNA): TGTGCCAGCAGCTTGGACCGACTAGCGGGGGGTTCAGAGACCCAGTACTTC.

This clonotype has a handful of counts. This chain links TRBV7-2 with TRBJ2-5, with TRBD2 as a possible D gene (6 bases). Per germline, CDR1 SGHTA and CDR2 FQGNSA. This CDR3 region has 12 residues. V lost 5 bases, J lost 8 bases, and 12 bases lay in between. CDR3 sequence reads: CASSLERATQYF. CDR3 bases: TGTGCCAGCAGCCTGGAGCGGGCCACCCAGTACTTC. Drawing the rest from reference TRBV7-2 and TRBJ2-5, the complete variable domain is GAGVSQSPSNKVTEKGKDVELRCDPISGHTALYWYRQSLGQGLEFLIYFQGNSAPDKSGLPSDRFSAERTGGSVSTLTIQRTQQEDSAVYLCASSLERATQYFGPGTRLLVL.

The chain has TRBV4-2 and TRBJ1-2; TRBD1 is a possible D gene (5 bases). V dropped 4 bases and J dropped 6 bases, with 12 bases sitting between them. The CDR3 totals 13 residues. Germline CDR1 LGHNA, CDR2 YNFKEQ. CDR3 sequence (DNA): TGTGCCAGCAGCCCAGGCGGGGCTAATGGCTACACCTTC. Translation gives CASSPGGANGYTF.

This clonotype has only one observation. The rearrangement uses TRBV20-1 and TRBJ2-7, with TRBD2 matching over 12 bases. Germline CDR1 and CDR2: DFQATT and SNEGSKA (reference sequence). This CDR3 comprises 15 residues. With V trimmed by 5 bases and J by 7 bases, 12 bases remained unmatched. In nucleotides, the CDR3 is TGCAGTGCTGGACCACTAGCGGGAGGTCGGGATGAGCAGTACTTC. This codes for CSAGPLAGGRDEQYF.

This clonotype was counted a few times. This chain joins TRBV6-5 and TRBJ2-7; TRBD2 aligns across 14 bases. Germline CDR1 MNHEY, CDR2 SVGAGI. This CDR3 is 16 amino acids long. V dropped 2 bases and J dropped 2; count of bases not matched to a gene: 2. Written as DNA, the CDR3 is TGTGCCAGCAGTTACGGGGGACTAGCGGGGGCCTACGAGCAGTACTTC. It encodes CASSYGGLAGAYEQYF.

CDR3: CASSLSGGGAADTQYF. The CDR3 nucleotides are TGTGCCAGCAGTTTATCGGGCGGGGGGGCCGCAGATACGCAGTATTTT. This rearrangement joins TRBV27 to TRBJ2-3; 9 bases are shared with TRBD2. Germline lookup yields CDR1 MNHEY and CDR2 SMNVEV (reference sequence). Unmatched junction bases numbered 5, after V lost 0 bases and J lost 4 bases. The length of the CDR3 is 16 residues.

This clonotype occurred a few times. No DNA is shown, since the ends of the CDR3 on it are uncertain; the CDR3 is the one TCRdb lists. The CDR3 region is CASSSSGGVVYEQYF. The genes are TRBV12-3 or TRBV12-4 and TRBJ2-7; the table's D call, TRBD2, was not checked against the DNA. The CDR3 contains 15 residues when both ends are counted.

This chain uses TRBV5-1 with TRBJ1-1; maybe TRBD1 (5 bases). There are 15 residues in the CDR3. Germline CDR1 reads SGHRS; CDR2 reads YFSETQ. Trimming took off 4 bases at V and 4 bases at J, with 17 bases between the two ends. The chain's CDR3 is CASSMDTGSSTEAFF. Written as DNA, the CDR3 is TGCGCCAGCAGCATGGATACAGGTTCAAGCACTGAAGCTTTCTTT. Full variable domain (rest looked up from reference TRBV5-1 and TRBJ1-1): KAGVTQTPRYLIKTRGQQVTLSCSPISGHRSVSWYQQTPGQGLQFLFEYFSETQRNKGNFPGRFSGRQFSNSRSEMNVSTLELGDSALYLCASSMDTGSSTEAFFGQGTRLTVV.

The chain carries TRBV20-1 and TRBJ1-2; tentatively, D is TRBD1 (5 bases). The CDR3 has 12 amino acids. CDR1 and CDR2 (germline): DFQATT, SNEGSKA (reference sequence). The V and J ends lost 3 bases and 7 bases respectively, with 12 bases between them. The CDR3 here is CSARAQGLGYTF. The CDR3 region has the DNA TGCAGTGCTAGGGCGCAGGGCCTTGGCTACACCTTC.

The CDR3 DNA reads TGCGCCAGCAGCGTCGGGGGTACCAACAATGAGCAGTTCTTC. This gives the protein CASSVGGTNNEQFF. J is TRBJ2-1 and V is TRBV4-1; D possibly corresponds to TRBD2 (6 bases). CDR3 length equals 14 residues. The ends were cut back, 5 bases at V and 5 bases at J, with 13 bases in the middle. Looked up from germline, CDR1 is MGHRA and CDR2 is YSYEKL.

The CDR3: CASSRLTDYGYTF. CDR3 in DNA: TGTGCCAGCAGTCGCCTAACGGACTATGGCTACACCTTC. V and J are TRBV6-5 and TRBJ1-2; D remains ambiguous. V was shortened by 5 bases and J by 3 bases, with 10 bases between the two germline ends. The length of the CDR3 is 13 residues. Per the germline V gene, CDR1 is MNHEY and CDR2 is SVGAGI.

The chain couples TRBV6-5 to TRBJ2-2; D is unclear. There are 15 residues in the CDR3. The V end lost 4 bases, the J end lost 4 bases, and 13 bases lay between the germline ends. Per germline, CDR1 MNHEY and CDR2 SVGAGI. CDR3 sequence reads: CASSSATPGTGELFF. CDR3 coding DNA: TGTGCCAGCAGTTCGGCGACCCCGGGCACCGGGGAGCTGTTTTTT.

V is TRBV7-6 and J is TRBJ2-4; weak D call: TRBD1 (6 bases). The J call may be faulty, since TRBJ2-5 better matches the DNA end. Germline V CDR1 and CDR2: SGHVS, FNYEAQ. The CDR3 loop spans 14 amino acids. The CDR3: CASSLVGTTETQYF. The CDR3 region has the DNA TGTGCCAGCAGCTTAGTGGGGACAACGGAGACCCAGTACTTC.

This clonotype was found many times. V gene TRBV6-5 combines with J gene TRBJ2-7, with 10 bases identical to TRBD1. The trim removed 5 bases at V and 6 bases at J, leaving 7 bases unmatched. Germline CDR1 MNHEY, CDR2 SVGAGI. The CDR3 runs to 14 residues. CDR3 in DNA: TGTGCCAGCAGTCTCGGGACAGGGGTTGGCGAGCAGTACTTC. Translation: CASSLGTGVGEQYF.

The V gene is TRBV20-1, the J gene TRBJ2-3; unclear D gene. The CDR3 has 11 residues. Germline CDR1 is DFQATT and CDR2 is SNEGSKA (reference sequence). Deletions cut 5 bases from V and 5 bases from J, with 8 bases between. The CDR3 DNA is TGCAGTGCTGCCCACGTAGATACGCAGTATTTT. It is translated as CSAAHVDTQYF.

This sequence joins TRBV20-1 and TRBJ2-3; no clear D. V lost 0 bases and J lost 4, with 11 bases in between. Germline CDR1 reads DFQATT; CDR2 reads SNEGSKA (reference sequence). The CDR3 totals 14 residues. CDR3 in amino acids: CSARDNPAADTQYF. The CDR3 DNA sequence: TGCAGTGCTAGAGATAATCCAGCCGCAGATACGCAGTATTTT.

This clonotype turned up a few times. V usage is TRBV20-1 and J usage is TRBJ2-1; TRBD2 might be the D (6 bases). The CDR3 totals 15 residues. Germline V gene lookup returns CDR1 DFQATT and CDR2 SNEGSKA (reference sequence). V gave up 0 bases and J gave up 3 bases, with 12 bases separating them. CDR3 DNA sequence: TGCAGTGCTAGAGAAGCTAGCGCCAACTACAATGAGCAGTTCTTC. Protein sequence: CSAREASANYNEQFF.

This clonotype was counted only a few times. This chain uses TRBV4-1 with TRBJ2-7; TRBD2 matches 13 bases. The CDR3 is 16 amino acids. Germline V gene data show CDR1 as MGHRA and CDR2 as YSYEKL. The V segment lost 4 bases and the J segment 6 bases; nucleotides outside the gene matches: 9. CDR3: CASSLAPGLAGTEQYF. The CDR3 DNA follows: TGCGCCAGCAGCCTGGCTCCGGGACTAGCGGGAACCGAGCAGTACTTC.

This clonotype has ten or more counts. V is TRBV10-3 and J is TRBJ2-1; D might be TRBD2 (7 bases). Germline-derived CDR1 and CDR2 are ENHRY and SYGVKD. Trimming took off 6 bases at V and 0 bases at J, with 12 bases between the two ends. The CDR3 consists of 15 residues. The DNA for the CDR3 is TGTGCCATCAGGGCCGCGGGGGCCTCCTACAATGAGCAGTTCTTC. This codes for CAIRAAGASYNEQFF.